This TCR beta chain was profiled in a study of T cell responses to AZD1222 COVID-19 vaccine. Findings and limits, study-wide: Repertoire sampling was restricted to post-peak T cell response timepoints. Only a handful of people who got AZD1222 tested seropositive at baseline.

On this clone itself: Its cognate antigen is unknown.

Sequencing was performed with immunoSEQ multiplex PCR; in TCRdb, only in-frame clones are kept and a portion is missing. The table records approximately 91,000 clones, roughly 84% of them present only once. This specimen was peripheral blood, taken on day 0 of AZD1222 vaccination. This clonotype was obtained from an adult in good health.

CDR3 sequence: CASSFFPGRPANTEAFF. The CDR3, as DNA: TGCGCCAGCAGCTTTTTTCCGGGGAGACCCGCTAACACTGAAGCTTTCTTT. V gene TRBV5-1 combines with J gene TRBJ1-1; D ambiguous. V gave up 2 bases and J gave up 2 bases, with 19 bases separating them. CDR3 length: 17 residues. CDR1 is SGHRS, CDR2 YFSETQ, per germline.